These T cell receptor beta chains were read from a single sample in a study of cytomegalovirus exposure and HLA in healthy donors. Here immunoSEQ multiplex PCR was the method, and the copy in TCRdb shows in-frame clones only, minus some. Of approximately 110,000 clones listed, less than 70% were seen once; the top ten hold about 5.7%. Sample: PBMCs. Receptors were obtained from a woman in her seventies in good health and CMV-seropositive. CDR3s include the opening cysteine and the closing phenylalanine or tryptophan. D genes are given only for firm matches. Expanded clones are given a class, and other clones once, few, many or no size at all.

abundance: NA
v_gene: TRBV7-2
j_gene: TRBJ2-7
d_gene: TRBD2
CDR3nt: TGTGCCAGCAGCTTAGCCGCTAGCGGGGTCTACGAGCAGTACTTC
CDR3aa: CASSLAASGVYEQYF

abundance: NA
v_gene: TRBV25-1
j_gene: TRBJ2-7
d_gene: NA
CDR3nt: TGTGCCAGCAGTGAGCAGGGAGAGCAGTACTTC
CDR3aa: CASSEQGEQYF

abundance: NA
v_gene: TRBV5-5
j_gene: TRBJ1-3
d_gene: NA
CDR3nt: TGTGCCAGCAGCTTGGCGGGCAGGGCGGAGACAATCGGAAACACCATATATTTT
CDR3aa: CASSLAGRAETIGNTIYF

abundance: few
v_gene: TRBV5-1
j_gene: TRBJ2-5
d_gene: NA
CDR3nt: TGCGCCAGCAGCCTCCAAGGCTCCCAAGCGATCGAGACCCAGTACTTC
CDR3aa: CASSLQGSQAIETQYF

abundance: NA
v_gene: TRBV5-1
j_gene: TRBJ2-3
d_gene: NA
CDR3nt: TGCGCCAGCAGCCCCGGACTACCCACAGATACGCAGTATTTT
CDR3aa: CASSPGLPTDTQYF

abundance: NA
v_gene: TRBV5-1
j_gene: TRBJ1-2
d_gene: NA
CDR3nt: TGCGCCAGCAGCTTTAGACAGTCCTATGGCTACACCTTC
CDR3aa: CASSFRQSYGYTF

abundance: NA
v_gene: TRBV6-6
j_gene: TRBJ2-2
d_gene: TRBD1
CDR3nt: TGTCCCCGGGGAGAGGGGGCGGATACCGGGGAGCTGTTTTTT
CDR3aa: CPRGEGADTGELFF

abundance: NA
v_gene: TRBV30
j_gene: TRBJ2-7
d_gene: TRBD1
CDR3nt: TGTGCCTGGAGTGAAGGGGGCACCACCCCCTACGAGCAGTACTTC
CDR3aa: CAWSEGGTTPYEQYF

abundance: NA
v_gene: TRBV10-2
j_gene: TRBJ1-5
d_gene: NA
CDR3nt: TGCGCCAGCAGTGAATCGGGGGGCGGCTCTCAGCCCCAGCATTTT
CDR3aa: CASSESGGGSQPQHF

abundance: NA
v_gene: TRBV6-4
j_gene: TRBJ2-5
d_gene: NA
CDR3nt: TGTGCCAGCAGTGAAGGTAGACCCCAGGAGGGGGAGACCCAGTACTTC
CDR3aa: CASSEGRPQEGETQYF

abundance: NA
v_gene: TRBV11-2
j_gene: TRBJ1-5
d_gene: NA
CDR3nt: TGTGCCAGCAGCTTAGTCGGGGATCAGCCCCAGCATTTT
CDR3aa: CASSLVGDQPQHF

abundance: NA
v_gene: TRBV30
j_gene: TRBJ2-7
d_gene: NA
CDR3nt: TGTGCCTGGGGGAGGGGGGTCGTCTACGAGCAGTACTTC
CDR3aa: CAWGRGVVYEQYF

abundance: NA
v_gene: TRBV5-6
j_gene: TRBJ2-7
d_gene: NA
CDR3nt: TGTGCCAGCAGCGCATTCCACGGGACCTACGAGCAGTACTTC
CDR3aa: CASSAFHGTYEQYF

abundance: few
v_gene: TRBV5-4
j_gene: TRBJ2-7
d_gene: NA
CDR3nt: TGTGCCAGCAGCTCGGGGGGACAGGTGGAGGAGCAGTACTTC
CDR3aa: CASSSGGQVEEQYF

abundance: NA
v_gene: TRBV10-1
j_gene: TRBJ2-7
d_gene: TRBD2
CDR3nt: TGCGCCAGCAGTGAGTTAGCGGGGGGCACCTACGAGCAGTACTTC
CDR3aa: CASSELAGGTYEQYF

abundance: once
v_gene: TRBV4-2
j_gene: TRBJ2-7
d_gene: NA
CDR3nt: TGTGCCAGCAGCCCCGGGGGTTACGAGCAGTACTTC
CDR3aa: CASSPGGYEQYF

abundance: NA
v_gene: TRBV2
j_gene: TRBJ1-2
d_gene: TRBD1
CDR3nt: TGTGCCAGCAGTCCACAGGGGGTCTATGGCTACACCTTC
CDR3aa: CASSPQGVYGYTF

abundance: once
v_gene: TRBV2
j_gene: TRBJ1-5
d_gene: NA
CDR3nt: TGTGCCAGCAGCGGTCCGGGGGGAGGCAATCAGCCCCAGCATTTT
CDR3aa: CASSGPGGGNQPQHF

abundance: NA
v_gene: TRBV19
j_gene: TRBJ2-7
d_gene: TRBD1
CDR3nt: TGTGCCAGTAGTCCACCGGGACAGGGGCTCGCCTACGAGCAGTACTTC
CDR3aa: CASSPPGQGLAYEQYF

abundance: NA
v_gene: TRBV5-4
j_gene: TRBJ2-1
d_gene: NA
CDR3nt: TGTGCCAGCAGTCCCGCAGGCAGTTACAATGAGCAGTTCTTC
CDR3aa: CASSPAGSYNEQFF

abundance: NA
v_gene: TRBV30
j_gene: TRBJ2-2
d_gene: TRBD1
CDR3nt: TGTGCCTGCGACTTAGGAGGGACAGGTCTCACCGGGGAGCTGTTTTTT
CDR3aa: CACDLGGTGLTGELFF

abundance: NA
v_gene: TRBV18
j_gene: TRBJ2-3
d_gene: TRBD1
CDR3nt: TGTGCCAGCTCACCACGACAGGGGAGTCCTAGCACAGATACGCAGTATTTT
CDR3aa: CASSPRQGSPSTDTQYF

abundance: NA
v_gene: TRBV5-1
j_gene: TRBJ1-1
d_gene: TRBD1
CDR3nt: TGCGCCAGCAGCTCGGGACAGGGCGTGAACACTGAAGCTTTCTTT
CDR3aa: CASSSGQGVNTEAFF

abundance: NA
v_gene: TRBV5-1
j_gene: TRBJ2-1
d_gene: TRBD2
CDR3nt: TGCGCCAGCAGCTCTACTAGCGGATCCTTCTCCTACAATGAGCAGTTCTTC
CDR3aa: CASSSTSGSFSYNEQFF

abundance: NA
v_gene: TRBV2
j_gene: TRBJ1-6
d_gene: NA
CDR3nt: TGTGCCAGCAGTGTTGGAGCTAATTCACCCCTCCACTTT
CDR3aa: CASSVGANSPLHF

abundance: NA
v_gene: TRBV30
j_gene: TRBJ1-4
d_gene: NA
CDR3nt: TGTGCCTGGAGTCGGGGGGTCGATGAAAAACTGTTTTTT
CDR3aa: CAWSRGVDEKLFF

abundance: NA
v_gene: TRBV12-2
j_gene: TRBJ2-5
d_gene: NA
CDR3nt: TGTGCAAGTCGCTGGGACAGTGAAGAGACCCAGTACTTC
CDR3aa: CASRWDSEETQYF

abundance: once
v_gene: TRBV19
j_gene: TRBJ1-4
d_gene: TRBD1
CDR3nt: TGTGCCAGTAACCGCGACAGGGCAACTAATGAAAAACTGTTTTTT
CDR3aa: CASNRDRATNEKLFF

abundance: few
v_gene: TRBV4-1
j_gene: TRBJ2-2
d_gene: NA
CDR3nt: TGCGCCAGCAGCCAAGAGTTGAGGACAAACACCGGGGAGCTGTTTTTT
CDR3aa: CASSQELRTNTGELFF

abundance: NA
v_gene: TRBV5-6
j_gene: TRBJ2-5
d_gene: TRBD2
CDR3nt: TGTGCCAGCAGCCCGGGGGGGCCCCCTCGAGAGGAGACCCAGTACTTC
CDR3aa: CASSPGGPPREETQYF

abundance: few
v_gene: TRBV29-1
j_gene: TRBJ1-4
d_gene: TRBD1
CDR3nt: TGCAGCGTCTGGGCGGACAGGCCCGAAAAACTGTTTTTT
CDR3aa: CSVWADRPEKLFF

abundance: NA
v_gene: TRBV5-8
j_gene: TRBJ1-1
d_gene: NA
CDR3nt: TGTGCCAGCAGCTTGGCGTCGGCAGGGAACACTGAAGCTTTCTTT
CDR3aa: CASSLASAGNTEAFF

abundance: few
v_gene: TRBV21-1
j_gene: TRBJ1-5
d_gene: NA
CDR3nt: TGTGCCAGCAGCAAAGGTGGGTACAGGGGCGCGGGCAATCAGCCCCAGCATTTT
CDR3aa: CASSKGGYRGAGNQPQHF

abundance: NA
v_gene: TRBV5-1
j_gene: TRBJ1-1
d_gene: TRBD1
CDR3nt: TGCGCCAGCAGCTTTTTGACAGGGAAGTTGAACACTGAAGCTTTCTTT
CDR3aa: CASSFLTGKLNTEAFF

abundance: NA
v_gene: TRBV2
j_gene: TRBJ1-4
d_gene: NA
CDR3nt: TGTGCCAGCAGTGAAGAGAATAGTAGCAATGAAAAACTGTTTTTT
CDR3aa: CASSEENSSNEKLFF

abundance: few
v_gene: TRBV5-1
j_gene: TRBJ2-7
d_gene: NA
CDR3nt: TGCGCCAGCAGCTTGAACAGGGATTACGAGCAGTACTTC
CDR3aa: CASSLNRDYEQYF

abundance: NA
v_gene: TRBV5-4
j_gene: TRBJ1-2
d_gene: TRBD1
CDR3nt: TGTGCCAGCAGCCCCGGACAGGGTGGCTATGGCTACACCTTC
CDR3aa: CASSPGQGGYGYTF

abundance: few
v_gene: TRBV2
j_gene: TRBJ2-2
d_gene: NA
CDR3nt: TGTGCCAGCAGCCCTGGGACACCGAATCCCGGGGAGCTGTTTTTT
CDR3aa: CASSPGTPNPGELFF

abundance: NA
v_gene: TRBV7-2
j_gene: TRBJ2-1
d_gene: NA
CDR3nt: TGTGCCAGCAGCGCCTCAATTGCGGGACCGAATGAGCAGTTCTTC
CDR3aa: CASSASIAGPNEQFF

abundance: NA
v_gene: TRBV10-3
j_gene: TRBJ1-1
d_gene: NA
CDR3nt: TGTGCCATCAGTGAGTCAAAGGGACATAGGACTGAAGCTTTCTTT
CDR3aa: CAISESKGHRTEAFF

abundance: once
v_gene: TRBV10-2
j_gene: TRBJ1-5
d_gene: NA
CDR3nt: TGCGCCAGCAGGCAACAGGGAGATCAGCCCCAGCATTTT
CDR3aa: CASRQQGDQPQHF

abundance: NA
v_gene: TRBV19
j_gene: TRBJ2-2
d_gene: NA
CDR3nt: TGTGCCAGTAGTATAATGGCGACAACGATTACCGGGGAGCTGTTTTTT
CDR3aa: CASSIMATTITGELFF

abundance: NA
v_gene: TRBV30
j_gene: TRBJ1-3
d_gene: TRBD1
CDR3nt: TGTGCCTGGACCGGGACAGTAAGAAACACCATATATTTT
CDR3aa: CAWTGTVRNTIYF